This entry lists 9 T cell receptor beta chains sequenced from one sample in a study of T cells after yellow fever vaccination. TCRdb passed the 5' RACE reads through MiXCR, listing each CDR3 protein once. Here the sample spans 250,000 to 300,000 distinct CDR3 sequences, 10% to 15% being singletons. Sequenced here: CD4+ T cells sorted from PBMCs, sampled 45 days after the yellow fever booster vaccination. Receptor source: a man aged 30 to 39 who received the YFV17D yellow fever vaccine.

The chain couples TRBV7-6 to TRBJ2-2; D is uncertain. CDR1 is SGHVS, CDR2 FNYEAQ, per germline. The V end was cut by 5 bases, the J end by 1 base, with 8 bases between. This CDR3 region has 14 residues. The CDR3 sequence is CASSRTRNTGELFF. CDR3 DNA: TGTGCCAGCAGCCGTACGAGGAACACCGGGGAGCTGTTTTTT.

This clonotype was detected only a few times. V and J are TRBV27 and TRBJ1-1; the match to TRBD1 covers 10 bases. CDR1 is MNHEY and CDR2 is SMNVEV in the germline V gene (reference sequence). With 5 bases clipped from V and 5 bases from J, the junction kept 11 bases outside the gene matches. This CDR3 has 16 amino acids. Here the CDR3 DNA reads TGTGCCAGCAGTCCCCTCGGGACAGGGGACGGAACTGAAGCTTTCTTT. It yields the protein CASSPLGTGDGTEAFF.

Many counts were recorded for this clonotype. This chain joins TRBV18 and TRBJ2-1, with no clear D. This CDR3 comprises 15 residues. The germline V and J ends were trimmed by 5 bases and 7 bases, with 18 bases remaining between them. CDR1 is KGHSH and CDR2 is LQKENI in the germline V gene. CDR3 residues: CASSKGRAGPNEQFF. The CDR3 DNA sequence: TGTGCCAGCTCAAAAGGGCGCGCCGGGCCAAATGAGCAGTTCTTC.

The gene calls are TRBV7-9 and TRBJ1-6; D unresolved. Trimming stripped 3 bases from V and 4 bases from J, with 10 bases between. Germline V gene sequence: CDR1 SEHNR, CDR2 FQNEAQ (reference sequence). The CDR3 has 15 residues. The CDR3 DNA is TGTGCCAGCAGCTTCGCCAGGAGTTATAATTCACCCCTCCACTTT. Its protein is CASSFARSYNSPLHF.

The chain is built from TRBV6-2 or TRBV6-3 and TRBJ2-1; perhaps TRBD2 as D (6 bases). Germline assignment: CDR1 MNHEY and CDR2 SVGEGT. The V gene lost 2 bases and the J gene lost 7 bases, with 12 bases spanning the gap. The CDR3 consists of 14 residues. CDR3 DNA sequence: TGTGCCAGCAGTTACGTGAGGGCGGGGAATGAGCAGTTCTTC. It is translated as CASSYVRAGNEQFF.

This rearrangement joins TRBV6-5 to TRBJ2-6; D is undetermined. There are 16 residues in the CDR3. The V end lost 0 bases, the J end lost 0 bases, and 6 bases lay between the germline ends. CDR1 is MNHEY and CDR2 is SVGAGI in the germline V gene. CDR3 protein: CASSYSKSSGANVLTF. DNA of the CDR3: TGTGCCAGCAGTTACTCGAAGAGCTCTGGGGCCAACGTCCTGACTTTC.

The rearrangement links TRBV7-2 to TRBJ2-7, with a possible D match to TRBD1 (5 bases). The V gene lost 4 bases and the J gene lost 6 bases, with 13 bases spanning the gap. CDR1 and CDR2 from the germline V gene are SGHTA and FQGNSA. The CDR3 extends over 13 amino acids. The CDR3 DNA reads TGTGCCAGCAGCTCCATCAGGGCGGTCGAGCAGTACTTC. Encoded protein: CASSSIRAVEQYF.

The V gene is TRBV28, the J gene TRBJ2-7; 8 nucleotides agree with TRBD1. V lost 6 bases, J lost 3 bases, and 10 bases stayed unmatched. This CDR3 is built from 15 residues. The germline CDR1 and CDR2 sequences are MDHEN and SYDVKM. The CDR3, as DNA: TGTGCCAGCAGGCCCGGACAGGGCAGGATCTACGAGCAGTACTTC. It yields the protein CASRPGQGRIYEQYF.

This clonotype was picked up a small number of times. This chain uses TRBV7-2 with TRBJ1-5; tentatively, D is TRBD1 (6 bases). V was cut by 4 bases and J by 3 bases, with 13 bases left in between. Germline values: CDR1 SGHTA, CDR2 FQGNSA. This CDR3 contains 15 residues. CDR3 coding DNA: TGTGCCAGCAGCTCCACCGGGACAAACAATCAGCCCCAGCATTTT. Protein product: CASSSTGTNNQPQHF.